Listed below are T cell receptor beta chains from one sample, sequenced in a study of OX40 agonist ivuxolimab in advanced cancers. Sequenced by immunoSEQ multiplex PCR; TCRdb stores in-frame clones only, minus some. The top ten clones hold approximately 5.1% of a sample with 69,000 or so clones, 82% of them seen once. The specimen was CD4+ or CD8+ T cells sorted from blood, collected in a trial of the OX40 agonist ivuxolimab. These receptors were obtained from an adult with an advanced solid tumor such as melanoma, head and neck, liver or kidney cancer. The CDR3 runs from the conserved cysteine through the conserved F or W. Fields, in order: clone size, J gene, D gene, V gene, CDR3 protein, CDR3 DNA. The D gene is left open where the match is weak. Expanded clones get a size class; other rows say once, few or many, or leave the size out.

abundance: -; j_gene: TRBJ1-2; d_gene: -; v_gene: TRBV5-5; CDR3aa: CASSWAQGRQGYTF; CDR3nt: TGTGCCAGCAGCTGGGCTCAGGGGAGGCAAGGCTACACCTTC
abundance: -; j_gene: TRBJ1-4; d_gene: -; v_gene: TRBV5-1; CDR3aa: CASSKHEREKLFF; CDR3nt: TGCGCCAGCAGCAAGCATGAAAGGGAAAAACTGTTTTTT
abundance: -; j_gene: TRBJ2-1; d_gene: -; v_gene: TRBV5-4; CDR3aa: CASSPTSGGGPYEQFF; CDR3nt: TGTGCCAGCAGCCCGACGTCAGGGGGAGGCCCCTATGAGCAGTTCTTC
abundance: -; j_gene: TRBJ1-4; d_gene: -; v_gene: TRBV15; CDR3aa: CATSRGAANEKLFF; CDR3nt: TGTGCCACCAGCAGGGGTGCGGCTAATGAAAAACTGTTTTTT
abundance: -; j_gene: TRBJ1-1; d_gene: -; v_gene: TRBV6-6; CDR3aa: CASSFSVASNTEAFF; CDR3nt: TGTGCCAGCAGTTTTTCCGTGGCTTCGAACACTGAAGCTTTCTTT
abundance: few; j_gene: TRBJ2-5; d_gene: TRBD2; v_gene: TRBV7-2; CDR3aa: CASSLEGLAGGLRETQYF; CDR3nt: TGTGCCAGCAGCTTAGAAGGGCTAGCGGGAGGGCTAAGGGAGACCCAGTACTTC
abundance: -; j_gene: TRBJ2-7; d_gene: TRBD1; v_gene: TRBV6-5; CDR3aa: CASTTGQGGKEQYF; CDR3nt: TGTGCCAGCACCACGGGACAGGGAGGGAAGGAGCAGTACTTC
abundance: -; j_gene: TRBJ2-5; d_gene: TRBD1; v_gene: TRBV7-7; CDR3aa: CASSDRAQETQYF; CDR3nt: TGTGCCTCCTCGGACAGGGCGCAAGAGACCCAGTACTTC
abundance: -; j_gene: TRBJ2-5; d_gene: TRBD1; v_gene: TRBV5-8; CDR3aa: CASSPWTGGILQETQYF; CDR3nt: TGTGCCAGCAGCCCGTGGACAGGGGGCATTCTCCAAGAGACCCAGTACTTC
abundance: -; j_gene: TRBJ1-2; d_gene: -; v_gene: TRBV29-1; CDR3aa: CSVEASVAGTTSTF; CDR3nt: TGCAGCGTTGAAGCCTCGGTGGCAGGAACTACATCCACCTTC
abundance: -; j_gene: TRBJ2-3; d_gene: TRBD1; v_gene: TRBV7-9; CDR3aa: CASSLRDRGREDTQYF; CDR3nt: TGTGCCAGCAGCTTACGGGACAGGGGGCGTGAAGATACGCAGTATTTT
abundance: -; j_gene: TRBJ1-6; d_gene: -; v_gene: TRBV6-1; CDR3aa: CASSASVGVGSPLHF; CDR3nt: TGTGCCAGCAGTGCATCCGTAGGGGTAGGGTCACCCCTCCACTTT
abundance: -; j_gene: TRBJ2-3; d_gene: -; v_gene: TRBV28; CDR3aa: CASRESGYSTDTQYF; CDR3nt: TGTGCCAGCAGAGAGAGCGGTTACAGCACAGATACGCAGTATTTT
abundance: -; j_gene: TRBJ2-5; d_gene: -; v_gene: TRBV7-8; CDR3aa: CASRPGPILLQETQYF; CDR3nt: TGTGCCAGCAGACCGGGCCCCATTCTGCTTCAAGAGACCCAGTACTTC
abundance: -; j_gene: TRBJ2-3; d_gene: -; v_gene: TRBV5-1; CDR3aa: CASSSGWMGTDTQYF; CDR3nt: TGCGCCAGCAGCTCAGGCTGGATGGGCACAGATACGCAGTATTTT
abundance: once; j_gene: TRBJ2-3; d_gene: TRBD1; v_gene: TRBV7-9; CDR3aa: CASSLAPRGSADTQYF; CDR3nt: TGTGCCAGCAGCTTAGCCCCCAGGGGGAGCGCAGATACGCAGTATTTT
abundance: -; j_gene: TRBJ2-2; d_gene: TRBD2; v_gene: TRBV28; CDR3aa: CASSLWAAGANTGELFF; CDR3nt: TGTGCCAGCAGTTTATGGGCAGCGGGAGCGAACACCGGGGAGCTGTTTTTT
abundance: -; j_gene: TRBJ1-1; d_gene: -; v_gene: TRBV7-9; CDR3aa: CASSGSKEGTEAFF; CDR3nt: TGTGCCAGCAGCGGATCTAAAGAGGGCACTGAAGCTTTCTTT
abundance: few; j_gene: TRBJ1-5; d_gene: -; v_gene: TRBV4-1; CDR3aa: CASSQAGGQPQHF; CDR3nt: TGCGCCAGCAGCCAGGCGGGAGGTCAGCCCCAGCATTTT
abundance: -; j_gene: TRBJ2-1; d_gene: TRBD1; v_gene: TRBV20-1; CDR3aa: CSAGDRAKFF; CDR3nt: TGCAGTGCGGGGGACAGGGCGAAATTCTTC
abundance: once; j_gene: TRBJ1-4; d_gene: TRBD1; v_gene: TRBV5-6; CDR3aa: CASSSDGTGGEKLFF; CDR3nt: TGTGCCAGCAGCTCGGACGGGACAGGGGGCGAAAAACTGTTTTTT
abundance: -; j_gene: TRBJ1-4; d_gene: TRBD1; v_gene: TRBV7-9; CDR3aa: CASSSWDRGLDFEKLFF; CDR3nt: TGTGCCAGCAGCTCCTGGGACAGGGGGCTTGATTTTGAAAAACTGTTTTTT
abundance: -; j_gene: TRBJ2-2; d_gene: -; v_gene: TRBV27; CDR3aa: CASSVYLGELFF; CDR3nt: TGTGCCAGCAGTGTATACCTCGGGGAGCTGTTTTTT
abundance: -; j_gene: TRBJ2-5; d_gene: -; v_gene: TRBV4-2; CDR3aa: CASSRASPGVPGETQYF; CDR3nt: TGTGCCAGCAGCCGAGCTTCTCCGGGGGTGCCCGGAGAGACCCAGTACTTC
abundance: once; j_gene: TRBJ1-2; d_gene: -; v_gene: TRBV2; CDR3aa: CASGTSGRLHWGYTF; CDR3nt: TGTGCCTCTGGGACTTCGGGCCGACTTCACTGGGGCTACACCTTC
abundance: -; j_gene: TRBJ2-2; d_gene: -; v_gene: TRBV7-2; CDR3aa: CASSLWGTGELFF; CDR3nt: TGTGCCAGCAGCTTATGGGGAACCGGGGAGCTGTTTTTT
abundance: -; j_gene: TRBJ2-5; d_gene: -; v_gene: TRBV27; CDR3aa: CASSPLGAIQETQYF; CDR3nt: TGTGCCAGCAGTCCCCTGGGGGCCATTCAAGAGACCCAGTACTTC
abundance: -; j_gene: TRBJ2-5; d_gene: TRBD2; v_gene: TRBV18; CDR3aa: CASSPGLADIRETQYF; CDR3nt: TGTGCCAGCTCACCGGGCCTAGCGGATATCCGAGAGACCCAGTACTTC
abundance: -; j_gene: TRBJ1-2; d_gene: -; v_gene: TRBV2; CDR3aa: CASRQGLDGYTF; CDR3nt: TGTGCCAGCAGGCAAGGGTTGGATGGCTACACCTTC
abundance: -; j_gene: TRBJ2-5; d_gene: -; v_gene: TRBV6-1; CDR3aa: CASSELGVLQYF; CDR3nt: TGTGCCAGCAGTGAATTAGGAGTTCTCCAGTACTTC
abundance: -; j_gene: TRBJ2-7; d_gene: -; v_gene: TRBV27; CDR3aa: CAAARHPYEQYF; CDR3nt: TGTGCCGCCGCCCGGCATCCCTACGAGCAGTACTTC
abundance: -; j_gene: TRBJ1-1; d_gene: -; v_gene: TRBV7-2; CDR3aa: CASSHVGRHLNTEAFF; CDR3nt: TGTGCCAGCAGCCACGTCGGACGACATCTGAACACTGAAGCTTTCTTT
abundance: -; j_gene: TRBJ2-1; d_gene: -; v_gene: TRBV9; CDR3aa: CASSVVGGSYNEQFF; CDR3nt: TGTGCCAGCAGCGTAGTAGGGGGATCCTACAATGAGCAGTTCTTC
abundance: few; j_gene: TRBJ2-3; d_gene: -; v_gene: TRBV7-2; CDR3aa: CASSLVGGDTQYF; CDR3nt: TGTGCCAGCAGCTTGGTTGGGGGAGATACGCAGTATTTT
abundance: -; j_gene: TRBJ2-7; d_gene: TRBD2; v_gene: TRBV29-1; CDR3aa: CSVTKPGLVSLGGSYEQYF; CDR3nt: TGCAGCGTCACAAAACCGGGACTAGTGAGTTTGGGGGGCTCCTACGAGCAGTACTTC
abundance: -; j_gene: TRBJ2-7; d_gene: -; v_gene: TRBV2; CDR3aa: CATASNSYGEQYF; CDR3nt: TGTGCCACCGCCTCCAACTCCTACGGGGAGCAGTACTTC
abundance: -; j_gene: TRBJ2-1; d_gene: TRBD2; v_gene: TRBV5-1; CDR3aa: CASSLALAASYNEQFF; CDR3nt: TGCGCCAGCAGCTTGGCCCTAGCGGCCTCCTACAATGAGCAGTTCTTC
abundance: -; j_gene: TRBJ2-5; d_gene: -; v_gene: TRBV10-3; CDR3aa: CAISESTAGQETQYF; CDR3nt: TGTGCCATCAGTGAGTCGACGGCGGGCCAAGAGACCCAGTACTTC
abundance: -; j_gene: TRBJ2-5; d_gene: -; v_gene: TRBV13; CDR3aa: CASSLNGETQYF; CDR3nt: TGTGCCAGCAGCTTAAACGGGGAGACCCAGTACTTC
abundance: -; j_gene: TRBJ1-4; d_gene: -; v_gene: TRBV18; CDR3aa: CASSQTPSNEKLFF; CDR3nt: TGTGCCAGCTCACAGACCCCATCTAATGAAAAACTGTTTTTT
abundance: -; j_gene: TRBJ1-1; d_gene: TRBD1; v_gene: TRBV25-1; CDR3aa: CASSDPPRTGVLEAFF; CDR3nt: TGTGCCAGCAGTGACCCGCCCCGGACAGGGGTACTTGAAGCTTTCTTT
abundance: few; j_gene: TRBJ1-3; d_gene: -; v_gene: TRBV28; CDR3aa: CASSRTFPKDANSGNTIYF; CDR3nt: TGTGCCAGCAGCCGCACCTTCCCAAAGGACGCAAACTCTGGAAACACCATATATTTT
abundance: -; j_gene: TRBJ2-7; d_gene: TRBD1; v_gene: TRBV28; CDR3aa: CASSLEDRGSEQYF; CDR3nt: TGTGCCAGCAGTTTAGAGGACAGGGGGAGCGAGCAGTACTTC
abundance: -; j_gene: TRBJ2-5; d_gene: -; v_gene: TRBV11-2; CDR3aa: CASSLRRQETQYF; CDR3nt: TGTGCCAGCAGTCTCCGGAGACAAGAGACCCAGTACTTC
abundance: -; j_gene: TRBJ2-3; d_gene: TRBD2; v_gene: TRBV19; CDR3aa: CASRGLAGAGTQYF; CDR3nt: TGTGCCAGTAGGGGACTAGCGGGAGCAGGTACGCAGTATTTT
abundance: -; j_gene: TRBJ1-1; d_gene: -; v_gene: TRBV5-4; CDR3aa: CASTQSHTYTEAFF; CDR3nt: TGTGCCAGCACCCAATCTCACACCTACACTGAAGCTTTCTTT
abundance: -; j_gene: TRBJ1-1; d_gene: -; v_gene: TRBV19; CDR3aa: CASSITVNTEAFF; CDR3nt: TGTGCCAGTAGTATAACGGTGAACACTGAAGCTTTCTTT
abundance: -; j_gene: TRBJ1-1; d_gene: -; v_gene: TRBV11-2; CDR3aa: CASSFKVGTEAFF; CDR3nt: TGTGCCAGCAGCTTTAAAGTAGGCACTGAAGCTTTCTTT
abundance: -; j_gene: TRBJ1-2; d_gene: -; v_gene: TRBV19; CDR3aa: CASSIAATPRGYTF; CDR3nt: TGTGCCAGTAGTATAGCAGCGACCCCGAGAGGCTACACCTTC
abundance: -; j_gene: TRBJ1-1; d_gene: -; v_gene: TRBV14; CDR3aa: CASSQRGAVNEAFF; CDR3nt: TGTGCCAGCAGCCAAAGGGGGGCTGTTAATGAAGCTTTCTTT
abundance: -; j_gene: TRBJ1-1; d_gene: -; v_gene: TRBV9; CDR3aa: CASSVRPAVQRGAEAFF; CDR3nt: TGTGCCAGCAGCGTAAGACCCGCAGTCCAAAGGGGTGCTGAAGCTTTCTTT
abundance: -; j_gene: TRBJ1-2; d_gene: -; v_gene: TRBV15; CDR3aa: CATSRAGPTGIYGYTF; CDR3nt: TGTGCCACCAGCAGAGCTGGCCCTACAGGGATTTATGGCTACACCTTC
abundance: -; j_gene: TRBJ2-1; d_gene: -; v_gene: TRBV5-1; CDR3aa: CASSSTPRDFYNEQFF; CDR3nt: TGCGCCAGCAGCTCGACGCCCAGGGATTTCTACAATGAGCAGTTCTTC
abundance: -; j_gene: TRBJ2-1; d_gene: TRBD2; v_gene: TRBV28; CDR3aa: CASTPQRGGFTFYNEQFF; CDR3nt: TGTGCCAGCACCCCCCAGCGGGGGGGCTTTACTTTTTACAATGAGCAGTTCTTC